This T cell receptor (beta chain) was recorded in a study of blood T cells in healthy people across ages (dated by TCRdb to about 2015). As for the study more broadly: Template switching captured roughly one uniquely barcoded TCR beta cDNA molecule per two T cells in model experiments. Two additional independent replicas of 1 million unique cDNA reads from the same blood draw were analyzed for two donors (one aged 18 to 30 and one aged 80 or older). To avoid experimental bias, donors of different ages were spread randomly across the sequencing lanes. Four age groups were formed from the donors: young (average around 15 years), middle-aged (roughly 38), aged (62) and long-lived (around 82). To track age-related changes in TCR beta repertoire diversity, the study relied on deep sequencing normalized with unique cDNA molecular identifiers. General study outcomes and caveats: Donor CMV infection status was unknown, potentially confounding age-related changes in expanded clonotypes. Estimates of total diversity from one million sequenced T cells were regarded as lower bounds and underestimates. As age increased, observed TCR beta diversity per million T cells dropped in a roughly linear way, and a significant reduction was already evident by age 40. Compared with the aged group, the long-lived group had more naive CD4+ T cells, fewer expanded clones and increased TCR diversity, suggesting age selection. The percentage of naive T cells measured by flow cytometry correlated strongly with observed TCR beta diversity. Bulk unsorted PBMC profiling prevented conclusive comparison of naive and antigen-experienced compartments.

Library preparation used 5' RACE. Sequencing was carried out with an Illumina HiSeq 2500. A second 7 to 11 cycle PCR used a sample-barcoded 5' primer and a J-beta primer mix. A template-switch 5' adaptor carrying 12 random nucleotides introduced a unique molecular identifier onto each TCR beta cDNA molecule. At least 2.5 million CDR3-containing paired-end reads were obtained from each sample. First-strand cDNA synthesis was performed from all RNA using the Mint cDNA synthesis kit, with priming by a TRBC-specific oligonucleotide. Following uracil-DNA glycosylase treatment, all cDNA underwent a first 18-cycle PCR with the universal primers M1SS and BC2_uni_R. The authors processed their data as follows. Each sample was normalized by randomly selecting 1 million high-quality reads, each carrying a distinct molecular identifier. Reads sharing molecular identifiers were discarded rather than binned into consensus sequences. MiTCR, run with a Q25 quality threshold and the strictest error-elimination algorithm, handled CDR3 identification, clonotype clustering and error correction. A nonparametric unseen species model with Euler transformation was used to estimate a lower bound on total TCR beta diversity. TCRdb handled the public reads itself, with Q25 trimming in fastp and clone calling in MiXCR, and kept productive beta chains. Each entry merges the rows of one CDR3 protein and shows their most common DNA and genes. TCRdb, not the original authors, processed these V and J calls. The sample contains some 1.5 million distinct CDR3 sequences, roughly 27% of them found a single time. The ten largest clones take up about 8% of the sample.

This clonotype was seen more than once but under ten times. The clone's antigen remains unknown. Base qualities are missing; no much larger clone stands one base away. The donors were 40 or so Caucasian individuals from Russia, aged roughly 6 to 100 years, who were systemically healthy. Ten milliliters of peripheral blood were drawn from each donor into EDTA-treated Vacutainer tubes. PBMCs were isolated by Ficoll-Paque density-gradient centrifugation, with at least 6 million obtained per sample. Total RNA was extracted from PBMCs with Trizol reagent, with at least 5.5 micrograms obtained per sample. For every donor, flow cytometry on a PBMC aliquot measured the percentage of naive CD45RAhigh/CD27high T cells. V drops 5 bases and J drops 3 bases, leaving 16 bases in between. The CDR3 has 15 amino acids, counting the end cysteine and phenylalanine. Only CDR3 DNA is held: 45 bases, read in frame from base 1. For CDR1 and CDR2, the germline V gene (reference sequence) lists MNHEY and SMNVEV.

The origin of this receptor is a woman in her 30s in good health. The sequence joins TRBV27 to TRBJ1-2, with the identity of the D gene unclear. Input material: blood. The encoded CDR3 is CASSTRSVLHYGYTF. The DNA sequence is TGTGCCAGCAGTACTCGATCCGTCCTTCACTATGGCTACACCTTC.